This T cell receptor beta chain is drawn from a study of blood T cells in healthy people across ages. Study-level results: What prevented conclusive comparison of naive and antigen-experienced cells was that PBMCs were unsorted.

This clonotype occurred a few times. Its antigen is as yet unknown. Primers used in a second PCR of roughly 6 to 12 cycles were a sample-barcoded 5' primer and a J-beta primer mix. TCRdb called the 5' RACE reads again in MiXCR, with one record for every CDR3 protein. The table records approximately 850,000 distinct CDR3 sequences, nearly 60% of them present only once. Germline V CDR1 and CDR2: DFQATT, SNEGSKA (reference sequence). The CDR3 runs to 20 residues. V lost 0 bases and J lost 2; bases outside the gene matches: 14. Isolation per sample recovered at least 6.5 million PBMCs. Sequencing was carried out using blood. This TCR was sampled from a man aged 30-40 years in good health. The chain employs TRBV20-1 and TRBJ2-7; 15 nucleotides agree with TRBD2. CDR3 residues: CSARELPGLAGGTLPYEQYF. The CDR3 DNA sequence: TGCAGTGCTAGAGAACTACCGGGACTAGCGGGAGGTACTCTACCCTACGAGCAGTACTTC.